This T cell receptor (beta chain) is drawn from a study of radiation and T cells in renal cell carcinoma. Time point specified: blood 4 weeks post-SBRT, at nephrectomy. The treatment here: 15 Gy SBRT to primary tumor, nephrectomy 4 weeks later. Trimming at V came to 5 bases and at J to 5 bases, leaving 7 bases not matched to a gene. Germline V gene data show CDR1 as SGHTA and CDR2 as FQGNSA. The CDR3 is made up of 15 amino acids. The assay was immunoSEQ multiplex PCR, and TCRdb's table has in-frame clones only and misses some. There are over 120,000 clones in the sample; approximately 86% occur only once, and 17% lies in the top ten.

The sample in question was blood, obtained from a patient whose treatment included radiotherapy and nephrectomy. The TCR originated in a woman aged 50 to 60 with renal cell carcinoma. This chain joins TRBV7-2 and TRBJ2-2, with 8 bases matching TRBD1. In DNA, the CDR3 is TGTGCCAGCAGCAGGGGACAGGTGGGAACCGGGGAGCTGTTTTTT. Translation gives CASSRGQVGTGELFF. Full variable domain (outside the CDR3, taken from reference TRBV7-2 and TRBJ2-2): GAGVSQSPSNKVTEKGKDVELRCDPISGHTALYWYRQSLGQGLEFLIYFQGNSAPDKSGLPSDRFSAERTGGSVSTLTIQRTQQEDSAVYLCASSRGQVGTGELFFGEGSRLTVL.